The T cell receptor (beta chain) under discussion was sequenced for a study of T-cell reconstitution after alpha-beta-depleted transplantation in children. Overall study findings and caveats: Once a year had passed after transplant, T-cell counts and diversity came mostly from newly produced T cells. At day 60, the high TCRbeta diversity found in some patients originated from recipient T cells and thymic progenitors that had survived. Reported findings indicate that, about two months after transplant, alpha-beta T cells came from several hundred expanded clones, which were derived from non-depleted graft cells.

Unique molecular identifiers were incorporated during preparation of the TCRbeta library. TCRdb reprocessed the PCR reads via MiXCR and lists one record per CDR3 protein. This table holds about 240,000 distinct CDR3 sequences, 25% found once. This clonotype was seen many times. What it recognizes is unknown. The CDR3 length is 14 residues. Looked up from germline, CDR1 is LGHNA and CDR2 is YNFKEQ. V was clipped by 2 bases and J by 5 bases; unmatched bases: 1. The chain joins TRBV4-2 to TRBJ2-1; TRBD1 matches at 9 bases. The TCR originated in a girl aged 2 to 9 with Fanconi anemia, due to receive a stem cell transplant. The sequencing used PBMCs, collected before TCRalphabeta/CD19-depleted stem cell transplant. CDR3 in amino acids: CASSQWTGDNEQFF. Here the CDR3 DNA reads TGTGCCAGCAGCCAATGGACAGGGGACAATGAGCAGTTCTTC.